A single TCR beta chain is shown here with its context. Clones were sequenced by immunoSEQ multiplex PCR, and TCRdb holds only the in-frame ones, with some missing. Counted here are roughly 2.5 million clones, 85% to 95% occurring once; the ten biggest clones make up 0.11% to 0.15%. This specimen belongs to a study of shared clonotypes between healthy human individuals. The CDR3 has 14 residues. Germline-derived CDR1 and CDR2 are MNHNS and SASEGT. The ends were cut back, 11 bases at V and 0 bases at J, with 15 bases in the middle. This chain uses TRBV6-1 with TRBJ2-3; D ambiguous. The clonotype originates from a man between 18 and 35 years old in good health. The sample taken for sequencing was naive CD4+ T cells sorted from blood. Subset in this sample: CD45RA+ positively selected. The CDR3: CACTLDVSTDTQYF. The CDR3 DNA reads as TGTGCCTGCACGCTGGATGTTAGCACAGATACGCAGTATTTT.